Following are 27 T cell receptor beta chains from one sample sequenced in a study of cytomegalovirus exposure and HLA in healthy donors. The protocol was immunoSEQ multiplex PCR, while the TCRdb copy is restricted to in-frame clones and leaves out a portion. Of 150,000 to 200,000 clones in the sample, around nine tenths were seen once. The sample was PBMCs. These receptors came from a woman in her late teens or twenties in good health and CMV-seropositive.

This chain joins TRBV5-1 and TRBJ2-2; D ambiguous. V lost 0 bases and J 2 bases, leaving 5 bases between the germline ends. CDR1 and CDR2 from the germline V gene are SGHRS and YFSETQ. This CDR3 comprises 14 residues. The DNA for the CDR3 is TGCGCCAGCAGCTTGGGAGATAACACCGGGGAGCTGTTTTTT. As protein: CASSLGDNTGELFF.

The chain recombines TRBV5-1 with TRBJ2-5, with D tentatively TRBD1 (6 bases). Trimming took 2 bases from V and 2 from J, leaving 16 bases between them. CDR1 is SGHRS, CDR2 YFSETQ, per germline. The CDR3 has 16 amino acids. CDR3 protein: CASSLPGHLQQETQYF. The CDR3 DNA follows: TGCGCCAGCAGCTTACCGGGACATCTTCAACAAGAGACCCAGTACTTC.

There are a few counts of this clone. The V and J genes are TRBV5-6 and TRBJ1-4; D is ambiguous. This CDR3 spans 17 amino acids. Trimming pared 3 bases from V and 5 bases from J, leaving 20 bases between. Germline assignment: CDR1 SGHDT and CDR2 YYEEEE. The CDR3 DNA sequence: TGTGCCAGCAGCTCGAGCGAGTCCCTACGGAGAAATGAAAAACTGTTTTTT. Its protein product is CASSSSESLRRNEKLFF.

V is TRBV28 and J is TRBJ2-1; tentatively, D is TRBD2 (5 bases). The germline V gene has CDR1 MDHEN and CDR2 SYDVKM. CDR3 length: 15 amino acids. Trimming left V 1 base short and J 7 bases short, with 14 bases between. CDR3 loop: CASSLSPQLGNEQFF. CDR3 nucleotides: TGTGCCAGCAGTTTATCCCCTCAACTAGGAAATGAGCAGTTCTTC.

The CDR3 coding sequence is TGCGCCAGCAGCCAAGTCGCGACAGGCACCTACGAGCAGTACTTC. Translated, it gives CASSQVATGTYEQYF. The J gene is TRBJ2-7, the V gene TRBV4-1, with D tentatively TRBD1 (6 bases). V was shortened by 1 base and J by 2 bases, with 12 bases between the two germline ends. CDR3 size: 15 residues. Germline V gene data show CDR1 as MGHRA and CDR2 as YSYEKL.

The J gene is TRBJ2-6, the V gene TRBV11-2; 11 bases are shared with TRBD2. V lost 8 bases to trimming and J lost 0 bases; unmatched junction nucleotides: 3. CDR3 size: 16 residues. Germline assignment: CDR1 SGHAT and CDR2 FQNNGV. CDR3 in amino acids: CASRGLAGSGANVLTF. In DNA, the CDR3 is TGTGCCAGCCGTGGACTAGCGGGCTCTGGGGCCAACGTCCTGACTTTC.

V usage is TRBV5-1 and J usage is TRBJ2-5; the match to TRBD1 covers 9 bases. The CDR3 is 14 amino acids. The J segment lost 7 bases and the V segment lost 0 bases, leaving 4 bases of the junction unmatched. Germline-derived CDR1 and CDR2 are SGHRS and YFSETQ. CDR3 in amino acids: CASSLDRGLGTQYF. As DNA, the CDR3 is TGCGCCAGCAGCTTGGACAGGGGGCTAGGGACCCAGTACTTC.

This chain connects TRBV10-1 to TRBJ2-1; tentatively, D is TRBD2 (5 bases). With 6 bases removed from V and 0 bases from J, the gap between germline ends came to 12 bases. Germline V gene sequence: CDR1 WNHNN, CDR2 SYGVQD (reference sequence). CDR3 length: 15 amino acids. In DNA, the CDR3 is TGCGCCAGCAGCAATAAGCGGAACTCCTACAATGAGCAGTTCTTC. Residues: CASSNKRNSYNEQFF.

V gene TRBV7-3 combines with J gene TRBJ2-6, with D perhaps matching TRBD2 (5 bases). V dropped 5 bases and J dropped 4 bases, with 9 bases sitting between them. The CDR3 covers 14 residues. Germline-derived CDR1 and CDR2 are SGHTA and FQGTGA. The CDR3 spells CASSPPGGANVLTF. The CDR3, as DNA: TGTGCCAGCAGCCCCCCGGGGGGGGCCAACGTCCTGACTTTC.

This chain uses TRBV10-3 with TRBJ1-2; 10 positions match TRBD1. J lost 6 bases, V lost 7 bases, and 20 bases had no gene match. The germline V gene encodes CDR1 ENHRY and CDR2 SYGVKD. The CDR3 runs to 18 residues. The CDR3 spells CAINDRGRLGIRADGYTF. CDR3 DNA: TGTGCCATCAACGACAGGGGGCGCCTTGGAATCAGGGCCGATGGCTACACCTTC.

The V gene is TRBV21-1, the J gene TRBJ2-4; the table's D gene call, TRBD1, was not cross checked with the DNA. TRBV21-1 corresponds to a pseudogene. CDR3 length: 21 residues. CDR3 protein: CASSKGIERDIIFEGKNIQYF. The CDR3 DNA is TGTGCCAGCAGCAAAGGGATCGAACGGGACATCATCTTTGAAGGGAAAAACATTCAGTACTTC.

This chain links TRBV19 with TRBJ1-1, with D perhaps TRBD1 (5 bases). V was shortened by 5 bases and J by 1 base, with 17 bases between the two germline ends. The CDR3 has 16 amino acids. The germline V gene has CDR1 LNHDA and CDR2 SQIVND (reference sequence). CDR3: CASSPLGYRTNTEAFF. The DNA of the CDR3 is TGTGCCAGTAGTCCCTTGGGGTACAGGACGAACACTGAAGCTTTCTTT.

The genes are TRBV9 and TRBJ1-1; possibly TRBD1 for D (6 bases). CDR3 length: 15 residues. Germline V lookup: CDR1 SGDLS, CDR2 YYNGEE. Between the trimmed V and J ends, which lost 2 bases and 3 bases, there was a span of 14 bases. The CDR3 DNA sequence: TGTGCCAGCAGCGTCGGACAGTTCGGGTACACTGAAGCTTTCTTT. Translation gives CASSVGQFGYTEAFF.

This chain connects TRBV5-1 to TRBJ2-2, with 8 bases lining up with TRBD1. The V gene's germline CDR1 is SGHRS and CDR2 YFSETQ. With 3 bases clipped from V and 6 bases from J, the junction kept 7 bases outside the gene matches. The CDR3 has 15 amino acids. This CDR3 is CASSSGQVGSGELFF. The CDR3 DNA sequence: TGCGCCAGCAGCTCGGGACAGGTGGGGTCCGGGGAGCTGTTTTTT. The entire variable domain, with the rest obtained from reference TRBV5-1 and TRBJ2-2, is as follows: KAGVTQTPRYLIKTRGQQVTLSCSPISGHRSVSWYQQTPGQGLQFLFEYFSETQRNKGNFPGRFSGRQFSNSRSEMNVSTLELGDSALYLCASSSGQVGSGELFFGEGSRLTVL.

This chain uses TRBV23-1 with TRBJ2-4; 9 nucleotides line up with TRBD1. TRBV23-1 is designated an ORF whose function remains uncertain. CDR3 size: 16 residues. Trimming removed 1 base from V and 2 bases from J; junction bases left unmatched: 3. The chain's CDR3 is CASSQFTGGSKNIQYF. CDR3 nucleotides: TGCGCCAGCAGTCAATTTACAGGGGGCTCCAAAAACATTCAGTACTTC.

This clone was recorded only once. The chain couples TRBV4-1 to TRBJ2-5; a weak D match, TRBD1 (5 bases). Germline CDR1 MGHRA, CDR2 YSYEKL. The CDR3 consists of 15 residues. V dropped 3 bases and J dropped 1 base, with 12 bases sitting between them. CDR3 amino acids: CASSHPVQGQETQYF. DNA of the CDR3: TGCGCCAGCAGCCATCCGGTCCAGGGCCAAGAGACCCAGTACTTC.

The CDR3 nucleotides read TGCGCCAGCAGTGACAGGGACACCGGGGAGCTGTTTTTT. This gives the protein CASSDRDTGELFF. The chain uses TRBV10-1 and TRBJ2-2, with D possibly being TRBD1 (5 bases). Trimming stripped 3 bases from V and 3 bases from J, with 5 bases between. CDR1 is WNHNN and CDR2 is SYGVQD in the germline V gene (reference sequence). The CDR3 extends over 13 amino acids.

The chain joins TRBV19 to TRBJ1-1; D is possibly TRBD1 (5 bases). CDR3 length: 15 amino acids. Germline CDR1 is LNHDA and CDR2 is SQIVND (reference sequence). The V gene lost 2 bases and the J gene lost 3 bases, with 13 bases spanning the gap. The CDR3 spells CASSIQGWKDTEAFF. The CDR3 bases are TGTGCCAGTAGTATACAGGGATGGAAGGACACTGAAGCTTTCTTT.

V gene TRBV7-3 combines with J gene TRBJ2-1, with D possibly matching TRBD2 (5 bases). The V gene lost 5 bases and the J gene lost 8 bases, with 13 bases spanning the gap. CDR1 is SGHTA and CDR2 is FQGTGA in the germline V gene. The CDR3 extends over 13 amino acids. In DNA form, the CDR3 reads TGTGCCAGCAGCGGCCAAGCAGCGGATGAGCAGTTCTTC. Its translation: CASSGQAADEQFF.

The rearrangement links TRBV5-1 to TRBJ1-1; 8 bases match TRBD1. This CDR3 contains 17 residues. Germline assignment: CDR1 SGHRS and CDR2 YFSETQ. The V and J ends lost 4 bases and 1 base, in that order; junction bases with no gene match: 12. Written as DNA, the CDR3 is TGCGCCAGCAGCGGTGCCCGGGGGACAGGAGGGAACACTGAAGCTTTCTTT. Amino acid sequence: CASSGARGTGGNTEAFF.

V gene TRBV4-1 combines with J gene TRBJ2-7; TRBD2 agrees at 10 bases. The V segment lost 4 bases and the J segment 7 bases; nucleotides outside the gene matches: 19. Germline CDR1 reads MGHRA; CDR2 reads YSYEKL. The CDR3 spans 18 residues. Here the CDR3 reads CASSRDLPASSGSQEQYF. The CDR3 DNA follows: TGCGCCAGCAGCCGCGATCTCCCCGCCTCTAGCGGGAGCCAGGAGCAGTACTTC.

CDR3 region: CASSQSSHRATNEKLFF. CDR3 nucleotides: TGCGCCAGCAGTCAATCCTCCCACAGGGCAACTAATGAAAAACTGTTTTTT. The rearrangement links TRBV23-1 to TRBJ1-4, with TRBD1 as a possible D gene (6 bases). TRBV23-1 qualifies as an ORF whose function is uncertain. The CDR3 consists of 17 residues. The germline V and J ends were trimmed by 0 bases and 0 bases, with 11 bases remaining between them.

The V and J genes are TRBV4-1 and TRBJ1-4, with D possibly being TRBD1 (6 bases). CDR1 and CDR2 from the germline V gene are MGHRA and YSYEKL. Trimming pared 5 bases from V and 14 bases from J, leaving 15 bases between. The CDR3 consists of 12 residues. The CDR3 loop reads CASSKLGTNLFF. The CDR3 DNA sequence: TGCGCCAGCAGCAAGCTCGGGACAAACCTGTTTTTT.

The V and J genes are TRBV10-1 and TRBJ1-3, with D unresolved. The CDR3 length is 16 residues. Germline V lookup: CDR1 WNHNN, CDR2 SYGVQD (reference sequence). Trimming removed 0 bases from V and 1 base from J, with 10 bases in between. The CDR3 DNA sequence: TGCGCCAGCAGTGAGTCCCCCCGGGGATCTGGAAACACCATATATTTT. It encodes CASSESPRGSGNTIYF.

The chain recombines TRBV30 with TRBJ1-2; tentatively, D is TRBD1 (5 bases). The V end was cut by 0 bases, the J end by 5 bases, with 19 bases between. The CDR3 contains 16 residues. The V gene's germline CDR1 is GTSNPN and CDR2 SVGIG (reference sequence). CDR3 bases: TGTGCCTGGAGTGTAGATGAGGTCCGGACAAAGTATGGCTACACCTTC. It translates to CAWSVDEVRTKYGYTF.

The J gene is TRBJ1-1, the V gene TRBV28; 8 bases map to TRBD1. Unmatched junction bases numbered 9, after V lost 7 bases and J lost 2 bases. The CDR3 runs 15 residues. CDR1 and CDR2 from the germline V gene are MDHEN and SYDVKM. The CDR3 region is CASIHGGTGNTEAFF. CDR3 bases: TGTGCCAGCATCCACGGGGGGACAGGAAACACTGAAGCTTTCTTT. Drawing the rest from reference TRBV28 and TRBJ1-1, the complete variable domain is DVKVTQSSRYLVKRTGEKVFLECVQDMDHENMFWYRQDPGLGLRLIYFSYDVKMKEKGDIPEGYSVSREKKERFSLILESASTNQTSMYLCASIHGGTGNTEAFFGQGTRLTVV.

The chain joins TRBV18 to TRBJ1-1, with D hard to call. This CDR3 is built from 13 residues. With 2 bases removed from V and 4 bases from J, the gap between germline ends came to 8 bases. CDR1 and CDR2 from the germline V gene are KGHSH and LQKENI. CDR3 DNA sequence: TGTGCCAGCTCACCAGGTTTCGGCACTGAAGCTTTCTTT. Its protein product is CASSPGFGTEAFF.